This T cell receptor beta chain was sequenced during a study of blood T cell repertoires in COVID-19. Measured with immunoSEQ multiplex PCR; TCRdb has only the in-frame clones, and not every one. The sample lists some 160,000 clones, just under 80% seen once, with about 6.8% in the top ten. The length of the CDR3 is 13 residues. Germline assignment: CDR1 SGHNT and CDR2 YENEEA. V was cut by 2 bases and J by 5 bases, with 10 bases left in between. Sequencing was carried out using peripheral blood. The clonotype originates from a man aged 70 or older with active or convalescent COVID-19. The gene calls are TRBV11-3 and TRBJ2-7; D may be TRBD2 (5 bases). The CDR3 protein is CASSLSGTNEQYF. CDR3 sequence (DNA): TGTGCCAGCAGCTTATCGGGAACTAACGAGCAGTACTTC.